These 22 T cell receptor beta chains came from one sample sequenced in a study of T cells in Graves' hyperthyroidism and ophthalmopathy. Amplified TCR beta CDR3 regions came from RNA transcripts. The TCR CDR3 was amplified in a first-round RT-PCR using the HTBI primer set. Each CDR3 protein is one row after TCRdb ran MiXCR on the multiplex PCR reads. The sample yields hundreds of thousands of distinct CDR3 sequences, over 15% seen once. The source material was blood. Receptors were obtained from a woman aged 45-65 years with Graves' hyperthyroidism that later progressed to Graves' ophthalmopathy.

The sample holds many counts of this clonotype. This chain connects TRBV7-2 to TRBJ1-4; maybe TRBD1 (6 bases). Germline assignment: CDR1 SGHTA and CDR2 FQGNSA. This CDR3 spans 15 amino acids. Trimming removed 2 bases at V and 0 bases at J, with 7 bases between. The CDR3 DNA is TGTGCCAGCAGCTTAAGGGGGGCAACTAATGAAAAACTGTTTTTT. Translation: CASSLRGATNEKLFF.

Remarks on this clonotype: Since a much larger clone is just one base distant, this may be a read error. The genes are TRBV7-2 and TRBJ1-2, with TRBD1 matching 7 bases. This CDR3 is built from 17 residues. V was clipped by 0 bases and J by 5 bases; unmatched bases: 12. Germline CDR1 and CDR2: SGHTA and FQGNSA. The CDR3, as DNA: TGTGCCAGCAGCTTAGCGAGTTTCATGGGGACAGATTATGGCTACACCTTC. This translates into CASSLASFMGTDYGYTF. Complete variable domain (other parts from reference TRBV7-2 and TRBJ1-2): GAGVSQSPSNKVTEKGKDVELRCDPISGHTALYWYRQSLGQGLEFLIYFQGNSAPDKSGLPSDRFSAERTGGSVSTLTIQRTQQEDSAVYLCASSLASFMGTDYGYTFGSGTRLTVV.

This clonotype was observed many times. CDR3 in DNA: TGTGCCAGTAGTATTAGGACAGGGGGCGGGAATCAGCCCCAGCATTTT. This translates into CASSIRTGGGNQPQHF. The rearrangement links TRBV19 to TRBJ1-5; 11 nucleotides align to TRBD1. V lost 3 bases, J lost 4 bases, and 5 bases stayed unmatched. The CDR3 consists of 16 residues. Germline V gene data show CDR1 as LNHDA and CDR2 as SQIVND (reference sequence).

This clonotype was detected many times. V and J are TRBV20-1 and TRBJ2-5; D is perhaps TRBD2 (5 bases). This CDR3 region has 15 residues. The germline V gene has CDR1 DFQATT and CDR2 SNEGSKA (reference sequence). The ends were cut back, 6 bases at V and 2 bases at J, with 19 bases in the middle. Here the CDR3 DNA reads TGCAGTGCCCCAGTCCCGGGGATGAGGCAAGAGACCCAGTACTTC. This sequence encodes CSAPVPGMRQETQYF.

In its sample, this clonotype was seen once. V gene TRBV5-6 combines with J gene TRBJ2-7, with D hard to call. The V end was cut by 0 bases, the J end by 5 bases, with 12 bases between. This CDR3 comprises 14 residues. The germline V gene has CDR1 SGHDT and CDR2 YYEEEE. The CDR3 DNA follows: TGTGCCAGCAGCTTGGTACCGGGTTCCCACGAGCAGTACTTC. Translation gives CASSLVPGSHEQYF.

The chain combines TRBV7-2 with TRBJ2-7; the D is unclear. Germline V lookup: CDR1 SGHTA, CDR2 FQGNSA. The CDR3 runs 13 residues. Deletions cut 5 bases from V and 3 bases from J, with 11 bases between. CDR3 region: CASSHDKNYEQYF. CDR3 nucleotides: TGTGCCAGCAGCCACGATAAGAACTACGAGCAGTACTTC.

The J gene is TRBJ1-1, the V gene TRBV5-6, with a weak D call TRBD1 (6 bases). Germline V lookup: CDR1 SGHDT, CDR2 YYEEEE. The germline V and J ends were trimmed by 1 base and 4 bases, with 17 bases remaining between them. This CDR3 has 16 residues. CDR3 sequence: CASSLIQGGGGTEAFF. In DNA, the CDR3 is TGTGCCAGCAGCTTGATACAAGGGGGTGGGGGCACTGAAGCTTTCTTT.

This chain joins TRBV4-1 and TRBJ1-1; no clear D. The germline V gene has CDR1 MGHRA and CDR2 YSYEKL. CDR3 length: 14 amino acids. Trimming stripped 1 base from V and 1 base from J, with 7 bases between. The CDR3 DNA is TGCGCCAGCAGCCAAGCACCGTCGAACACTGAAGCTTTCTTT. Residues: CASSQAPSNTEAFF.

The rearrangement joins TRBV2 to TRBJ1-2, with D hard to call. The ends were cut back, 2 bases at V and 5 bases at J, with 15 bases in the middle. This CDR3 has 15 residues. The germline gives CDR1 SNHLY, CDR2 FYNNEI. The CDR3 is CASSELLGGEYGYTF. The CDR3 DNA follows: TGTGCCAGCAGTGAATTGTTGGGTGGAGAGTATGGCTACACCTTC.

The chain carries TRBV29-1 and TRBJ1-1; D uncertain. V was trimmed by 7 bases and J by 10 bases, leaving 19 bases between them. Germline CDR1 SQVTM, CDR2 ANQGSEA. The CDR3 sequence is 12 residues long. CDR3 sequence reads: CSARDLVALAFF. The CDR3 DNA reads TGCAGCGCCCGAGACCTGGTGGCTCTAGCTTTCTTT.

As for this clonotype: A junction end diverges from the germline sequence, so it may reflect a read error. The gene calls are TRBV7-3 and TRBJ2-7; possible D gene TRBD2, 5 bases. This CDR3 contains 14 residues. CDR1 is SGHTA, CDR2 FQGTGA, per germline. The CDR3 reads CASSLAPGTYEQYF. In DNA, the CDR3 is TGTGCCAGCAGCTTAGCTCCGGGAACCTATGAGCAGTACTTC.

The sample holds many counts of this clonotype. The J gene is TRBJ1-1, the V gene TRBV6-1; TRBD1 matches at 8 bases. The CDR3 consists of 12 residues. J was trimmed by 7 bases and V by 8 bases; bases with no gene match: 6. Germline CDR1 reads MNHNS; CDR2 reads SASEGT. CDR3 nucleotides: TGTGCCAGCTCAAGGACAGGGATTGAAGCTTTCTTT. This gives the protein CASSRTGIEAFF.

This clonotype was observed a few times. This sequence joins TRBV28 and TRBJ2-7; 7 nucleotides line up with TRBD2. Germline CDR1 is MDHEN and CDR2 is SYDVKM. The CDR3 length is 15 residues. J was trimmed by 2 bases and V by 6 bases; bases with no gene match: 10. The CDR3 reads CASSPGGSRTYEQYF. DNA of the CDR3: TGTGCCAGCAGCCCCGGGGGGTCTCGTACCTACGAGCAGTACTTC.

This clonotype was found many times. The V call is TRBV12-3 or TRBV12-4, the J call TRBJ2-7; D is unclear. V was trimmed by 3 bases and J by 6 bases, leaving 12 bases between them. The CDR3 loop spans 13 amino acids. The CDR3 sequence is CASSFRSLSEQYF. In nucleotides, the CDR3 is TGTGCCAGCAGTTTCCGTAGTTTGAGCGAGCAGTACTTC.

The genes are TRBV5-4 and TRBJ1-1; D might be TRBD1 (6 bases). Germline assignment: CDR1 SGHNT and CDR2 YYREEE (reference sequence). The CDR3 length is 14 residues. Trimming took 4 bases from V and 1 from J, leaving 11 bases between them. As DNA, the CDR3 is TGTGCCAGCAGCCAGGGGCAGAAGAACACTGAAGCTTTCTTT. Its translation: CASSQGQKNTEAFF.

Note on this clonotype: This CDR3 is missing its conserved last phenylalanine or tryptophan, likely due to a read error. The V and J genes are TRBV20-1 and TRBJ1-4; D uncertain. Germline lookup yields CDR1 DFQATT and CDR2 SNEGSKA (reference sequence). V lost 4 bases and J lost 5, with 5 bases in between. This CDR3 has 11 amino acids. As DNA, the CDR3 is TGCAGTGCTATTCTGAATGAAAAACTGTTTCTT. It specifies CSAILNEKLFL.

This clonotype was seen a handful of times. The gene calls are TRBV12-3 or TRBV12-4 and TRBJ1-6, with 10 bases matching TRBD1. The CDR3 is 15 residues long. V shed 6 bases and J 3 bases; nucleotides not matched to a gene: 2. The CDR3 sequence: CASRGQGSYNSPLHF. CDR3 nucleotides: TGTGCCAGCAGGGGACAGGGGAGCTATAATTCACCCCTCCACTTT.

This clonotype was observed at least ten times. The chain couples TRBV12-3 or TRBV12-4 to TRBJ2-7; either TRBD1 or TRBD2 may fit D (6 bases each). CDR3 length: 12 residues. Trimming took 5 bases from V and 7 from J, leaving 12 bases between them. The CDR3 bases are TGTGCCAGCAGTGGAGGGGGAGGAGAGCAGTACTTC. It encodes CASSGGGGEQYF.

The table lists this clonotype with a few counts. V is TRBV7-8 and J is TRBJ1-1, with TRBD1 matching 10 bases. In germline, CDR1 is SGHVS, CDR2 FQNEAQ. Germline trimming cut 6 bases from V and 6 bases from J; bases unmatched to any gene: 10. The CDR3 runs 15 residues. CDR3 sequence: CASRDPGQGFPEAFF. In DNA form, the CDR3 reads TGTGCCAGCAGGGATCCGGGACAGGGGTTCCCTGAAGCTTTCTTT. The full variable domain, rest sourced from reference TRBV7-8 and TRBJ1-1, is GAGVSQSPRYKVAKRGQDVALRCDPISGHVSLFWYQQALGQGPEFLTYFQNEAQLDKSGLPSDRFFAERPEGSVSTLKIQRTQQEDSAVYLCASRDPGQGFPEAFFGQGTRLTVV.

To note about this clonotype: This sequence may be a read error, since a much larger clone differs from it by one base. The gene calls are TRBV5-4 and TRBJ1-3; D remains ambiguous. Germline V gene sequence: CDR1 SGHNT, CDR2 YYREEE (reference sequence). This CDR3 region has 13 residues. V lost 4 bases and J lost 0, with 5 bases in between. In DNA, the CDR3 is TGTGCCAGCAGCGAGAACTCTGGAAACACCATATATTTT. Translation gives CASSENSGNTIYF.

This clonotype was counted only a few times. The chain has TRBV20-1 and TRBJ2-7; the D is unclear. The germline V and J ends were trimmed by 3 bases and 7 bases, with 13 bases remaining between them. The CDR3 runs 12 residues. From germline, CDR1 is DFQATT and CDR2 SNEGSKA (reference sequence). The CDR3 region is CSASGGVGEQYF. CDR3 bases: TGCAGTGCTAGCGGTGGTGTTGGGGAGCAGTACTTC.

This clonotype has more than one count but fewer than ten. Compared with germline, one end of the junction differs, possibly owing to a read error. This chain uses TRBV7-8 with TRBJ2-2; TRBD1 matches 9 bases. CDR1 and CDR2 (germline): SGHVS, FQNEAQ. There are 16 residues in the CDR3. The CDR3 protein is CASSPRTGANTGELLF. CDR3 DNA: TGTGCCAGCAGCCCCCGGACAGGGGCTAACACCGGGGAGCTGCTTTTT. Full variable domain (outside the CDR3, taken from reference TRBV7-8 and TRBJ2-2): GAGVSQSPRYKVAKRGQDVALRCDPISGHVSLFWYQQALGQGPEFLTYFQNEAQLDKSGLPSDRFFAERPEGSVSTLKIQRTQQEDSAVYLCASSPRTGANTGELLFGEGSRLTVL.